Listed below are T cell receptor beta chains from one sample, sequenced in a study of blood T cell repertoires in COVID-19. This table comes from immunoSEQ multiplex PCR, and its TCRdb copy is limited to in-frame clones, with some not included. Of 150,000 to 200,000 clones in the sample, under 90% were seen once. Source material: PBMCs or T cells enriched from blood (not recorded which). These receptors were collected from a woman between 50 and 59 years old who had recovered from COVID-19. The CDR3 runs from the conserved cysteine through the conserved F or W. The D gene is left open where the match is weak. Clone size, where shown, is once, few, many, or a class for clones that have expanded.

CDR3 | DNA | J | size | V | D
CASSPGTGYGYTF | TGTGCCAGCAGCCCCGGGACTGGCTATGGCTACACCTTC | TRBJ1-2 | few | TRBV5-8 | -
CASSTGTEAFF | TGTGCCAGCAGTACGGGGACTGAAGCTTTCTTT | TRBJ1-1 | - | TRBV6-2/TRBV6-3 | -
CASSLGQGARNTEAFF | TGTGCCAGCAGCCTCGGACAGGGGGCGAGAAACACTGAAGCTTTCTTT | TRBJ1-1 | - | TRBV5-6 | TRBD1
CASRRQGPEAFF | TGTGCCAGCAGAAGACAGGGACCTGAAGCTTTCTTT | TRBJ1-1 | - | TRBV6-5 | TRBD1
CASSPLAGSYEQYF | TGTGCCAGCAGCCCACTAGCGGGGTCCTACGAGCAGTACTTC | TRBJ2-7 | - | TRBV7-9 | TRBD2
CASSLIQELFF | TGTGCCAGCAGCTTAATTCAGGAGCTGTTTTTT | TRBJ2-2 | - | TRBV7-9 | -
CASSTQAGPRYNEQFF | TGTGCCAGCAGTACCCAAGCGGGACCCCGCTACAATGAGCAGTTCTTC | TRBJ2-1 | - | TRBV28 | TRBD2
CARSLVVGASLSNQPQHF | TGTGCCAGAAGCTTGGTAGTAGGGGCTTCTTTGAGCAATCAGCCCCAGCATTTT | TRBJ1-5 | - | TRBV5-3 | -
CSVGVGQSSNQPQHF | TGCAGCGTTGGGGTGGGACAGAGTAGCAATCAGCCCCAGCATTTT | TRBJ1-5 | - | TRBV29-1 | TRBD1
CASSLGQGSDTQYF | TGTGCCAGCAGCCTGGGACAGGGTTCAGATACGCAGTATTTT | TRBJ2-3 | - | TRBV7-6 | TRBD1